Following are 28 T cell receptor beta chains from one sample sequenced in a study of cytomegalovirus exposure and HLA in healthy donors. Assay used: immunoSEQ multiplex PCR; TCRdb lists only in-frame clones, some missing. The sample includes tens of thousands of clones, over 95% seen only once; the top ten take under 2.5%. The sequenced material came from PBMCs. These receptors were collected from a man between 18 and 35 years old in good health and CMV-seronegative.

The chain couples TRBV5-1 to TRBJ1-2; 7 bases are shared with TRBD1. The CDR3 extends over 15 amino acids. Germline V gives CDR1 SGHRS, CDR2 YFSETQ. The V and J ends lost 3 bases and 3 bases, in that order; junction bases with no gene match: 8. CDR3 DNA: TGCGCCAGCAGCTCCGGGACAGCGACGTACTATGGCTACACCTTC. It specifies CASSSGTATYYGYTF.

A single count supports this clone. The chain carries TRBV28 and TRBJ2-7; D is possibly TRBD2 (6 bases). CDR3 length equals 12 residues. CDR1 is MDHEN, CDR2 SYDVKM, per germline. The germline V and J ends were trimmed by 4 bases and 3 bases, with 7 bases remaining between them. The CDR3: CASSSGGYEQYF. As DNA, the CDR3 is TGTGCCAGCAGTTCCGGGGGCTACGAGCAGTACTTC. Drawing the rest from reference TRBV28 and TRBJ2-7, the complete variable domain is DVKVTQSSRYLVKRTGEKVFLECVQDMDHENMFWYRQDPGLGLRLIYFSYDVKMKEKGDIPEGYSVSREKKERFSLILESASTNQTSMYLCASSSGGYEQYFGPGTRLTVT.

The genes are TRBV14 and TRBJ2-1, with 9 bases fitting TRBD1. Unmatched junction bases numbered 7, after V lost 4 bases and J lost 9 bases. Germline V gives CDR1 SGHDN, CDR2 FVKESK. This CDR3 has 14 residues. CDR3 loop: CASSRGQGKGEQFF. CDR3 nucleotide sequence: TGTGCCAGCAGCCGAGGACAGGGGAAGGGTGAGCAGTTCTTC. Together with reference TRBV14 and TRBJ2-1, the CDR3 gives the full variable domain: EAGVTQFPSHSVIEKGQTVTLRCDPISGHDNLYWYRRVMGKEIKFLLHFVKESKQDESGMPNNRFLAERTGGTYSTLKVQPAELEDSGVYFCASSRGQGKGEQFFGPGTRLTVL.

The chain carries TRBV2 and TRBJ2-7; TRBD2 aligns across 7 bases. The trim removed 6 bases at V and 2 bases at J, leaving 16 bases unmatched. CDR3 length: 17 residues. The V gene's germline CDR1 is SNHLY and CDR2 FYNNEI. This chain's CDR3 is CASREGGAHPSAYEQYF. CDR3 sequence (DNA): TGTGCCAGCAGGGAGGGAGGGGCCCACCCATCGGCCTACGAGCAGTACTTC. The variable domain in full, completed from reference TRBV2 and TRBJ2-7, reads EPEVTQTPSHQVTQMGQEVILRCVPISNHLYFYWYRQILGQKVEFLVSFYNNEISEKSEIFDDQFSVERPDGSNFTLKIRSTKLEDSAMYFCASREGGAHPSAYEQYFGPGTRLTVT.

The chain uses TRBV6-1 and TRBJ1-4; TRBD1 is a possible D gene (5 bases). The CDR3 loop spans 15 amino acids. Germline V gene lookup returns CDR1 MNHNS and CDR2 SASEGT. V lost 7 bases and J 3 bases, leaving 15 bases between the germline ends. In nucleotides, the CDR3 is TGTGCCAGCACCGTTGTGGGGGGGTCTAATGAAAAACTGTTTTTT. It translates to CASTVVGGSNEKLFF.

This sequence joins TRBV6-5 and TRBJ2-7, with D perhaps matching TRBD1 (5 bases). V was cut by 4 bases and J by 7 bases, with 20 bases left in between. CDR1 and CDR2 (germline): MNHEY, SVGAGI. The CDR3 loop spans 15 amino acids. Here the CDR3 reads CASSSYLGSAGEQYF. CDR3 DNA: TGTGCCAGCAGTTCGTATCTGGGTTCGGCAGGGGAGCAGTACTTC.

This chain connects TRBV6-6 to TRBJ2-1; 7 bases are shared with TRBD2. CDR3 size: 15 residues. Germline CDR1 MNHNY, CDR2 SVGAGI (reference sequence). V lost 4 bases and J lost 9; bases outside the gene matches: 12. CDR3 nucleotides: TGTGCCAGCAGTTTTGCGGGAGAAGTCCTGGTTGAGCAGTTCTTC. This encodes CASSFAGEVLVEQFF.

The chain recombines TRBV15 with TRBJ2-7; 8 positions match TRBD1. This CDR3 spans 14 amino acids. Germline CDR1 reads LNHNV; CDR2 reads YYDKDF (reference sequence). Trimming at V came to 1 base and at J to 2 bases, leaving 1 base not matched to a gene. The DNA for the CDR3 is TGTGCCACCAGCAGAGGGGGACAGGCCTACGAGCAGTACTTC. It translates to CATSRGGQAYEQYF.

CDR3 region: CASKVRDSGNIQYF. CDR3 nucleotide sequence: TGTGCCAGCAAGGTCCGGGACTCAGGGAACATTCAGTACTTC. This chain connects TRBV6-5 to TRBJ2-4; D may be TRBD2 (6 bases). V was cut by 7 bases and J by 7 bases, with 17 bases left in between. Germline V gene sequence: CDR1 MNHEY, CDR2 SVGAGI. CDR3 length: 14 amino acids.

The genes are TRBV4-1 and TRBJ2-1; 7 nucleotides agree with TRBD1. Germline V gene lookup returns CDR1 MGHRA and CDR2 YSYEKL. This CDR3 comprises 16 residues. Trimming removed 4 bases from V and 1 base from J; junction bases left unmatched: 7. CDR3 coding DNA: TGCGCCAGCAGCCCTCCTAGACAGGGTTCCTACAATGAGCAGTTCTTC. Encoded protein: CASSPPRQGSYNEQFF.

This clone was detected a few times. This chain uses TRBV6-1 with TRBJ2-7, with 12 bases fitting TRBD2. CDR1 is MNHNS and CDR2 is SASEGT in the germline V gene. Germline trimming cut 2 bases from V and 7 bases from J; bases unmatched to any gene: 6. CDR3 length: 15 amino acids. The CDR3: CASSELASGRDEQYF. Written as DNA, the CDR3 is TGTGCCAGCAGTGAATTAGCTAGCGGGAGGGATGAGCAGTACTTC.

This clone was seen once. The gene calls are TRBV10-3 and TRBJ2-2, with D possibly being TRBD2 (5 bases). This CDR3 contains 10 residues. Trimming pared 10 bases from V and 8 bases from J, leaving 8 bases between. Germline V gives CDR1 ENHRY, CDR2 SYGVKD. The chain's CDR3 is CATLAGELFF. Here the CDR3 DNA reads TGTGCCACCCTAGCTGGGGAGCTGTTTTTT.

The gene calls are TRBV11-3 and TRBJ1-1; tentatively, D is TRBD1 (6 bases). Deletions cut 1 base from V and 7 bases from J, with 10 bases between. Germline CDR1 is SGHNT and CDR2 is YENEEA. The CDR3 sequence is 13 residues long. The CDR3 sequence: CASSLGGQLEAFF. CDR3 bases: TGTGCCAGCAGCTTAGGTGGACAGCTTGAAGCTTTCTTT. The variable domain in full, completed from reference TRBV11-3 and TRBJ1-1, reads EAGVVQSPRYKIIEKKQPVAFWCNPISGHNTLYWYLQNLGQGPELLIRYENEEAVDDSQLPKDRFSAERLKGVDSTLKIQPAELGDSAVYLCASSLGGQLEAFFGQGTRLTVV.

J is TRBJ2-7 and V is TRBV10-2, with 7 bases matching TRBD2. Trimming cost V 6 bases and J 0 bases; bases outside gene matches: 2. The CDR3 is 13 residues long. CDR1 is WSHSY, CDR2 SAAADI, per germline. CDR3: CASRGGSSYEQYF. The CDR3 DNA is TGCGCCAGCAGGGGAGGGAGCTCCTACGAGCAGTACTTC.

CDR3 in amino acids: CASSYRDRGSNEQFF. DNA for the CDR3: TGTGCCAGCAGCTACCGGGACAGGGGGAGTAATGAGCAGTTCTTC. The chain links TRBV11-3 to TRBJ2-1; TRBD1 agrees at 11 bases. V lost 4 bases, J lost 7 bases, and 6 bases stayed unmatched. CDR1 and CDR2 from the germline V gene are SGHNT and YENEEA. This CDR3 has 15 amino acids.

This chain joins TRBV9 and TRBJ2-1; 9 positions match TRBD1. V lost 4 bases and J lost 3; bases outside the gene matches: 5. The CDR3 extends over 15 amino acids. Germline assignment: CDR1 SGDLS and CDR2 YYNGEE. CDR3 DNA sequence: TGTGCCAGCAGCCCCGGGACAGGGAACTACAATGAGCAGTTCTTC. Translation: CASSPGTGNYNEQFF.

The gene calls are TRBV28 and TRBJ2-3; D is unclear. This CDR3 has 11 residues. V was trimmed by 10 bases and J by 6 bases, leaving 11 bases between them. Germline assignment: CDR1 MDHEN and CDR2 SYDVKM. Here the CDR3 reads CANTQTDTQYF. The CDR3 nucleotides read TGTGCCAACACACAGACGGATACGCAGTATTTT.

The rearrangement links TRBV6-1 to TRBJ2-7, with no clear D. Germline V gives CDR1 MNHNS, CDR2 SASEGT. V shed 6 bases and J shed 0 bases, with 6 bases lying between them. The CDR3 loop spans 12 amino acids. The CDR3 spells CASRTFSYEQYF. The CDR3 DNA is TGTGCCAGCAGGACATTCTCCTACGAGCAGTACTTC.

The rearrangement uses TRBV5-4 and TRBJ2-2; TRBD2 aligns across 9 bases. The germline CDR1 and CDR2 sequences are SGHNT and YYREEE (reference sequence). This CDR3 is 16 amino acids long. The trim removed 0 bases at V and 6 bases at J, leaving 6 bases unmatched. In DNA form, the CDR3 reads TGTGCCAGCAGCTTGGATGTTAGCGGGAGTTCCGGGGAGCTGTTTTTT. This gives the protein CASSLDVSGSSGELFF.

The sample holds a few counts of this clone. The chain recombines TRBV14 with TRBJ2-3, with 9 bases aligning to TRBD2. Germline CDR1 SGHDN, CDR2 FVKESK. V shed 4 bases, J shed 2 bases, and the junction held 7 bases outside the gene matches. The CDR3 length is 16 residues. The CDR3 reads CASSPIAGVHTDTQYF. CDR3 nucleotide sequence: TGTGCCAGCAGCCCCATAGCGGGAGTACACACAGATACGCAGTATTTT.

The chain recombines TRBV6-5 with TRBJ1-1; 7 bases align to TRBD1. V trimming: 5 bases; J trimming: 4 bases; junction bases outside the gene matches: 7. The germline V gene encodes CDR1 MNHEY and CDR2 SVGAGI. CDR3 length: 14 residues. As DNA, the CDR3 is TGTGCCAGCAGTCTACAGGGGAGAGTCACTGAAGCTTTCTTT. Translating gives CASSLQGRVTEAFF.

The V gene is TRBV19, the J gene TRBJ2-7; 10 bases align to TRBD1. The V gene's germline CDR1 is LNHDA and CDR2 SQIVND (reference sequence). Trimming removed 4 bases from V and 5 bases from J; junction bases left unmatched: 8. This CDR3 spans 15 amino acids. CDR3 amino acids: CASSTGQGFVNEQYF. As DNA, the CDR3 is TGTGCCAGTAGTACGGGACAGGGGTTCGTAAACGAGCAGTACTTC.

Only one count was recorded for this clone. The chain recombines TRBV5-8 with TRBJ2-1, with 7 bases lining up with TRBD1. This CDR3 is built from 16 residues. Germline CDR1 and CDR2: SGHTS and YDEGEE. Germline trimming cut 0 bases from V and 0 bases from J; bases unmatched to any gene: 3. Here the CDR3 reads CASSLAGTDSYNEQFF. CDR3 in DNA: TGTGCCAGCAGCTTGGCGGGGACAGACTCCTACAATGAGCAGTTCTTC.

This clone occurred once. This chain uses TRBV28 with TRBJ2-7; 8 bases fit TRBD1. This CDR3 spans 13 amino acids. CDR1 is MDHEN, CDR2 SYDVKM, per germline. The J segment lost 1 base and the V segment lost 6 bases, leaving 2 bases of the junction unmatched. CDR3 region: CASSWTGSYEQYF. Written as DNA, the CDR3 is TGTGCCAGCAGCTGGACAGGGTCCTACGAGCAGTACTTC.

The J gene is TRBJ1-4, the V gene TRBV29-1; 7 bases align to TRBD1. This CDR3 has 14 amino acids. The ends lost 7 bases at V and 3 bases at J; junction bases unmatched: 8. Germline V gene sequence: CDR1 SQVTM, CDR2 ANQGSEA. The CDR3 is CSGQGGAPNEKLFF. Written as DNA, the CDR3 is TGCAGCGGGCAAGGGGGCGCCCCTAATGAAAAACTGTTTTTT.

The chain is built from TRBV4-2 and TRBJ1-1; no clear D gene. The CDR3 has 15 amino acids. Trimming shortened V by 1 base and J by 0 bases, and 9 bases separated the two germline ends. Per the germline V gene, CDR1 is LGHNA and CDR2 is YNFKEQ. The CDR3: CASSQVQMMNTEAFF. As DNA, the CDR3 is TGTGCCAGCAGCCAAGTACAGATGATGAACACTGAAGCTTTCTTT.

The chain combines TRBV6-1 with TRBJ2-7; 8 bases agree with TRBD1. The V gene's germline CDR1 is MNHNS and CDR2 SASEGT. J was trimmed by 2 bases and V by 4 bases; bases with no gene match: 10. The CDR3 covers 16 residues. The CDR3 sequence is CASSATGTGFAYEQYF. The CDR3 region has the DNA TGTGCCAGCAGTGCAACCGGGACAGGCTTCGCCTACGAGCAGTACTTC.

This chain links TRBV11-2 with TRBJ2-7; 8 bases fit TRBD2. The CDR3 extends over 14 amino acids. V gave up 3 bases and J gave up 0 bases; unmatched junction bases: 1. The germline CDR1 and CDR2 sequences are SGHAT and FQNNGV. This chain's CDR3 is CASSFSGNSYEQYF. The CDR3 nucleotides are TGTGCCAGCAGCTTTAGCGGGAACTCCTACGAGCAGTACTTC.